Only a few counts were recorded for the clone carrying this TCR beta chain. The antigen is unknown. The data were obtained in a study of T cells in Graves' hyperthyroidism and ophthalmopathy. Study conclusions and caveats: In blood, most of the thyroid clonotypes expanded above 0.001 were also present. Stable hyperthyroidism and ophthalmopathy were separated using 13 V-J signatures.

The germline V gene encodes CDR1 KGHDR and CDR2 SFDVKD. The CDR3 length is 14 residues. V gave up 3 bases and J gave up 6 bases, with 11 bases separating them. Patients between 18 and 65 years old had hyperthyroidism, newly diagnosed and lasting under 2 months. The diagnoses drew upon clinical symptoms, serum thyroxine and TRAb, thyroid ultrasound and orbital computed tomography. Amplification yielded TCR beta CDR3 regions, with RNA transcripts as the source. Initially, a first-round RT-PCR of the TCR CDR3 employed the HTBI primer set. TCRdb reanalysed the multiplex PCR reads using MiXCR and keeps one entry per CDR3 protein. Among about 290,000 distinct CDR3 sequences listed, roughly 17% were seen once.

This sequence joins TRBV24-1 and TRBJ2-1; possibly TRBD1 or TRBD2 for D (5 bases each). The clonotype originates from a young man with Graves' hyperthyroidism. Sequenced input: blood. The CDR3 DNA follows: TGTGCCACCAGTGATAACCGGGACCGCAATGAGCAGTTCTTC. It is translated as CATSDNRDRNEQFF.